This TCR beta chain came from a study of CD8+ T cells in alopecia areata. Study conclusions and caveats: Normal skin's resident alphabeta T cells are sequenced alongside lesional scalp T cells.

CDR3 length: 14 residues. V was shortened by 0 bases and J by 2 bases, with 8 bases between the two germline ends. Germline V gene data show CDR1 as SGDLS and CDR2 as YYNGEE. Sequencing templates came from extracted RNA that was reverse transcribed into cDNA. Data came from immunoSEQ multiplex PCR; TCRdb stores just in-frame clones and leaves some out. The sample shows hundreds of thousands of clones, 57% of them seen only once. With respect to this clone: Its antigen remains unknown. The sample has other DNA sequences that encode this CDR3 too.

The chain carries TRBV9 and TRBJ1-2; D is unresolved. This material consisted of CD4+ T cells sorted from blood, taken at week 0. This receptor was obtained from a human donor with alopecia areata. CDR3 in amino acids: CASSVASGNYGYTF. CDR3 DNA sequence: TGTGCCAGCAGCGTAGCTTCCGGGAACTATGGCTACACCTTC.